The clone carrying this T cell receptor beta chain was seen only a few times. Preparation of the TCRbeta library used unique molecular identifiers. TCRdb re-analysed the PCR reads in MiXCR, keeping a single row per CDR3 protein. The repertoire holds over 200,000 distinct CDR3 sequences, with under 9.5% as singletons. This entry comes from a study of T-cell reconstitution after alpha-beta-depleted transplantation in children. Germline V gene lookup returns CDR1 SGHRS and CDR2 YFSETQ. With 5 bases removed from V and 4 bases from J, the gap between germline ends came to 21 bases. This CDR3 spans 16 amino acids.

The source of this sequence is a human donor who donated a stem cell graft to a child with acute lymphoblastic leukemia. The material sequenced was PBMCs from the stem cell graft donor, taken from the stem cell graft. The chain couples TRBV5-1 to TRBJ1-2, with D hard to call. The DNA of the CDR3 is TGCGCCAGCAGTAAGGGTGGATATGAATCCCCCTATGGCTACACCTTC. Translation: CASSKGGYESPYGYTF.